The 13 T cell receptor beta chains given below trace back to one sample, sequenced in a study of blood T cell repertoires in COVID-19 (dated by TCRdb to the early 2020s). Library preparation was by the immunoSEQ multiplex PCR assay. TCRdb took over this immuneACCESS table, retaining in-frame rearrangements with V and J assigned. Such tables are incomplete; in checked studies, under half of the missing clones stem from an unresolved V gene, and the remainder is unexplained. The sample table records 150,000 to 200,000 clones; roughly 89% of these occur just once. Of the sample, 3% to 3.5% is held by the ten largest clones. The sample taken for sequencing was PBMCs or T cells enriched from blood (not recorded which). These receptors all stem from a woman under 40 who had been exposed to COVID-19.

The rearrangement uses TRBV7-2 and TRBJ2-3; 13 bases match TRBD2. Germline V gives CDR1 SGHTA, CDR2 FQGNSA. With 6 bases clipped from V and 4 bases from J, the junction kept 4 bases outside the gene matches. The CDR3 runs 15 residues. The CDR3: CASRPTSGGADTQYF. The CDR3 coding sequence is TGTGCCAGCAGACCCACTAGCGGGGGGGCAGATACGCAGTATTTT.

This clone appeared a few times. V is TRBV27 and J is TRBJ1-2; 11 bases line up with TRBD1. Germline CDR1 is MNHEY and CDR2 is SMNVEV (reference sequence). V lost 5 bases, J lost 4 bases, and 9 bases stayed unmatched. This CDR3 has 16 amino acids. The CDR3 sequence: CASSPLGTGGSYGYTF. CDR3 coding DNA: TGTGCCAGCAGTCCGCTGGGGACAGGGGGGAGCTATGGCTACACCTTC.

V and J are TRBV11-2 and TRBJ2-1, with 9 bases identical to TRBD1. V was clipped by 1 base and J by 7 bases; unmatched bases: 5. CDR3 size: 15 residues. Germline lookup yields CDR1 SGHAT and CDR2 FQNNGV. The chain's CDR3 is CASSLAGTGKNEQFF. As DNA, the CDR3 is TGTGCCAGCAGCTTAGCCGGGACAGGGAAAAATGAGCAGTTCTTC.

The chain combines TRBV2 with TRBJ2-3, with 10 bases matching TRBD2. Germline loops: CDR1 SNHLY, CDR2 FYNNEI. The CDR3 covers 14 residues. V lost 5 bases to trimming and J lost 2 bases; unmatched junction nucleotides: 1. The CDR3 reads CASSLAGVTDTQYF. The CDR3, as DNA: TGTGCCAGCAGTCTAGCGGGGGTCACAGATACGCAGTATTTT. Filled out from reference TRBV2 and TRBJ2-3, the complete variable domain reads EPEVTQTPSHQVTQMGQEVILRCVPISNHLYFYWYRQILGQKVEFLVSFYNNEISEKSEIFDDQFSVERPDGSNFTLKIRSTKLEDSAMYFCASSLAGVTDTQYFGPGTRLTVL.

The chain is built from TRBV5-1 and TRBJ2-3; TRBD2 matches at 7 bases. Germline CDR1 SGHRS, CDR2 YFSETQ. J lost 5 bases, V lost 4 bases, and 10 bases had no gene match. The CDR3 totals 15 residues. CDR3 sequence (DNA): TGCGCCAGCAGCCCTGGTGTTCTAGCGGAAGATACGCAGTATTTT. It is translated as CASSPGVLAEDTQYF. The whole variable domain, remainder taken from reference TRBV5-1 and TRBJ2-3, is KAGVTQTPRYLIKTRGQQVTLSCSPISGHRSVSWYQQTPGQGLQFLFEYFSETQRNKGNFPGRFSGRQFSNSRSEMNVSTLELGDSALYLCASSPGVLAEDTQYFGPGTRLTVL.

In DNA, the CDR3 is TGTGCCACCGAATCAGGGGGCCAGGATAACTATGGCTACACCTTC. The encoded protein is CATESGGQDNYGYTF. This rearrangement joins TRBV6-5 to TRBJ1-2; 8 bases align to TRBD1. Losses at the gene ends were 10 bases for V and 1 base for J; bases not matched to a gene: 11. The CDR3 sequence is 15 residues long. Germline CDR1 is MNHEY and CDR2 is SVGAGI.

The chain carries TRBV5-8 and TRBJ2-2, with a tentative D call TRBD1 (6 bases). Germline lookup yields CDR1 SGHTS and CDR2 YDEGEE. Trimming took off 4 bases at V and 4 bases at J, with 14 bases between the two ends. This CDR3 is 15 amino acids long. CDR3 coding DNA: TGTGCCAGCAGCCTAAGGGGGATCCGCACCGGGGAGCTGTTTTTT. Residues: CASSLRGIRTGELFF.

The chain employs TRBV20-1 and TRBJ1-2; no clear D gene. V lost 3 bases, J lost 8 bases, and 10 bases lay in between. The CDR3 spans 11 residues. CDR1 DFQATT and CDR2 SNEGSKA come from the germline V gene (reference sequence). The CDR3 DNA is TGCAGTGCTAGGACGCGGGAAGGCTACACCTTC. Amino acids: CSARTREGYTF.

The chain couples TRBV5-1 to TRBJ1-5; D possibly corresponds to TRBD1 (5 bases). V lost 4 bases to trimming and J lost 0 bases, with 11 bases between them. Germline-derived CDR1 and CDR2 are SGHRS and YFSETQ. The CDR3 has 15 amino acids. As DNA, the CDR3 is TGCGCCAGCAGCGAGCAGGGTTATAGCAATCAGCCCCAGCATTTT. Amino acids: CASSEQGYSNQPQHF.

As concerns this clone: One junction end does not reproduce the germline sequence, and a read error may be involved. The V call is TRBV7-7, the J call TRBJ2-1, with D maybe TRBD1 (5 bases). This CDR3 has 13 residues. Germline CDR1 SSHAT, CDR2 FNYEAQ (reference sequence). The CDR3 sequence is CASSLGVRDEQFF. As DNA, the CDR3 is TGTGCTAGCAGCTTAGGGGTTCGGGATGAGCAGTTCTTC.

As DNA, the CDR3 is TGTGCCAGCAGCTCCGGACAGGGGTCCACAGATACGCAGTATTTT. This encodes CASSSGQGSTDTQYF. The rearrangement joins TRBV13 to TRBJ2-3; 9 bases are a match to TRBD1. The germline CDR1 and CDR2 sequences are PRHDT and FYEKMQ (reference sequence). The V gene end was trimmed by 4 bases and the J gene end by 2 bases; junction bases not matched to a gene: 4. There are 15 residues in the CDR3.

This rearrangement joins TRBV6-2 or TRBV6-3 to TRBJ1-2; 8 bases match TRBD1. Unmatched junction bases numbered 3, after V lost 0 bases and J lost 3 bases. The germline gives CDR1 MNHEY, CDR2 SVGEGT. The CDR3 has 15 amino acids. Here the CDR3 reads CASSYSIQGDYGYTF. The CDR3 DNA reads TGTGCCAGCAGTTACTCGATACAGGGGGACTATGGCTACACCTTC.

The chain employs TRBV6-4 and TRBJ2-3, with D possibly being TRBD2 (6 bases). CDR1 and CDR2 (germline): MRHNA, SNTAGT. The CDR3 has 16 residues. V was shortened by 0 bases and J by 3 bases, with 13 bases between the two germline ends. The CDR3 DNA reads as TGTGCCAGCAGTGACTCCTCACGAGGAGGGACAGATACGCAGTATTTT. This translates into CASSDSSRGGTDTQYF.